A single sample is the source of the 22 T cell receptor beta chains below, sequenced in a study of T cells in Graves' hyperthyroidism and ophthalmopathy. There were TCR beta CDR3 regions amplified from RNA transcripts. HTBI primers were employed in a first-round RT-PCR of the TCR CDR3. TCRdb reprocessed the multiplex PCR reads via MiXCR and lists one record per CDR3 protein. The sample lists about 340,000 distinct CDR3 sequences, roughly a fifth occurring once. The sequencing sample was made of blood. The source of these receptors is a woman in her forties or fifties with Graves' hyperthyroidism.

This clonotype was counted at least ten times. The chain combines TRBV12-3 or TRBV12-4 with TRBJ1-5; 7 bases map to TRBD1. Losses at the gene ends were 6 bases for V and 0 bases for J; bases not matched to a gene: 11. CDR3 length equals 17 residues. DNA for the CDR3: TGTGCCAGCAGATTTTCCGGGACAGTCTATAGCAATCAGCCCCAGCATTTT. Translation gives CASRFSGTVYSNQPQHF.

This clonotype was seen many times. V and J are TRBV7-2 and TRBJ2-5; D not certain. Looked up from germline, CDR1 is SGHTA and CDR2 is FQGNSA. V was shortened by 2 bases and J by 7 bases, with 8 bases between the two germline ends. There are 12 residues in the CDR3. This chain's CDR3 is CASSLTSLTQYF. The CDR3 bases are TGTGCCAGCAGCTTAACCTCCTTGACCCAGTACTTC.

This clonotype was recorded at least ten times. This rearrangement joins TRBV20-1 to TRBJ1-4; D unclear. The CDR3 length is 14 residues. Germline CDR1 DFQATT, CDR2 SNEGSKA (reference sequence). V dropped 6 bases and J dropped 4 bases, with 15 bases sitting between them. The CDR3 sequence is CSATYGRVNEKLFF. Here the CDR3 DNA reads TGCAGTGCCACATACGGACGGGTTAATGAAAAACTGTTTTTT.

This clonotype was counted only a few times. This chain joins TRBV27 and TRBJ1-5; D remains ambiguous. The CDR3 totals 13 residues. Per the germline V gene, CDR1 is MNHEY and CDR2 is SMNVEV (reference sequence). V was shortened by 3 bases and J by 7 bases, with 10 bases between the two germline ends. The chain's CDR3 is CASSFRPQQPQHF. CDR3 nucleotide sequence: TGTGCCAGCAGTTTTAGGCCCCAACAGCCCCAGCATTTT.

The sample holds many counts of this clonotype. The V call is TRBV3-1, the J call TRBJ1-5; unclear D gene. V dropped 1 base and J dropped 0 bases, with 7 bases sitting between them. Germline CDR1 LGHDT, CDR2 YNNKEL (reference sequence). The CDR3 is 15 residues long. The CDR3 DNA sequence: TGTGCCAGCAGCCAAGGCCGGAATAGCAATCAGCCCCAGCATTTT. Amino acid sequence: CASSQGRNSNQPQHF.

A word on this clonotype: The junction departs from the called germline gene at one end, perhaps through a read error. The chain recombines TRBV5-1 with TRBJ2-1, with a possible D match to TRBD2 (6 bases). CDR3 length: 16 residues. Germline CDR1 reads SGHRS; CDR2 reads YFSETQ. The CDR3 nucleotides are TGCGCCAGCAGCCGAGAGACTAGGGGCTCTTACAATAAGCAGTTCTTC. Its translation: CASSRETRGSYNKQFF.

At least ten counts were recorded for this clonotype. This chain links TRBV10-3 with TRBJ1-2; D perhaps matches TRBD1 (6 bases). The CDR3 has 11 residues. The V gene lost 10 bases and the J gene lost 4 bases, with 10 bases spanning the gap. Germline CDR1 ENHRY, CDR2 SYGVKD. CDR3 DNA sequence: TGTGCCACCCGGGACACCTATGGCTACACCTTC. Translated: CATRDTYGYTF.

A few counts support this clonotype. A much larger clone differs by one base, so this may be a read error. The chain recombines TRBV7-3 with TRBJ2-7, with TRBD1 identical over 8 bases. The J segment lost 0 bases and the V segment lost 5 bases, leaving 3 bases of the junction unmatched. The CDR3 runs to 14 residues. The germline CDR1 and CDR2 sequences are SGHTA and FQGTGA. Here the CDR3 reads CASSPTGDSYEQYF. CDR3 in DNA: TGTGCCAGCAGCCCGACAGGGGACTCCTACGAGCAGTACTTC.

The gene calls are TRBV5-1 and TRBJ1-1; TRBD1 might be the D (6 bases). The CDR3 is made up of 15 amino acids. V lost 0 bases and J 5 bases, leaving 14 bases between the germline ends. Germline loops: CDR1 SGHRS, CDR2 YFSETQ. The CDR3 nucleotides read TGCGCCAGCAGCTTGGCACAGGGAGCTGTAACTGAAGCTTTCTTT. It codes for CASSLAQGAVTEAFF.

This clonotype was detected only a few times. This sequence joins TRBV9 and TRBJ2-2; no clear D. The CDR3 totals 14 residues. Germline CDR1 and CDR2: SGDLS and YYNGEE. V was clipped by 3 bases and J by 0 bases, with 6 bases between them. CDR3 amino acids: CASSATPNTGELFF. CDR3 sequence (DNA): TGTGCCAGCAGCGCGACCCCGAACACCGGGGAGCTGTTTTTT.

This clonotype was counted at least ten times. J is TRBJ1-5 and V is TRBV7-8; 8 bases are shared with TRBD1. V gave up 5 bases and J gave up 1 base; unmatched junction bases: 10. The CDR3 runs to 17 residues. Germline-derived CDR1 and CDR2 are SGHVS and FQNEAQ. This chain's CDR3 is CASSPDRTGTSNQPQHF. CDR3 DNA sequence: TGTGCCAGCAGCCCCGACCGGACAGGGACGAGCAATCAGCCCCAGCATTTT.

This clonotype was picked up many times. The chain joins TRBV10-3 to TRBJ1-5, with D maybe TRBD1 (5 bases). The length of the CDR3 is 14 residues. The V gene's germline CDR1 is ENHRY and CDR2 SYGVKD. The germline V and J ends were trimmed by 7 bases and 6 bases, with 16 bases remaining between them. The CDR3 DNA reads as TGTGCCATCAAATCTGCAGGGACGGGTCAGCCCCAGCATTTT. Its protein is CAIKSAGTGQPQHF.

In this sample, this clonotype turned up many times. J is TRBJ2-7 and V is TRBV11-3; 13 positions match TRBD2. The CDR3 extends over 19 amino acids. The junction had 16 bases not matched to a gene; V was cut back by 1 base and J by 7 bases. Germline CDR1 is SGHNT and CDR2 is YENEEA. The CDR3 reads CASSLGRWTSGSEFGEQYF. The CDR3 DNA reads TGTGCCAGCAGCTTAGGTCGCTGGACTAGCGGGAGTGAATTCGGTGAGCAGTACTTC.

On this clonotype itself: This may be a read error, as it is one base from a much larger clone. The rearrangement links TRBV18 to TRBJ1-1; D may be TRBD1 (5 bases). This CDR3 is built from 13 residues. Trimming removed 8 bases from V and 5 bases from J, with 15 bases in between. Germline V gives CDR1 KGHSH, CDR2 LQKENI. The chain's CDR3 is CASRTWLQTEAFF. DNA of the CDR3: TGTGCCAGCCGGACATGGTTACAAACTGAAGCTTTCTTT.

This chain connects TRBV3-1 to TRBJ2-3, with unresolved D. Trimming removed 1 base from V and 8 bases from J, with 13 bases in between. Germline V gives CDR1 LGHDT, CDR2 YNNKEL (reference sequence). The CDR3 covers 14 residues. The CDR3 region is CASSQVPQSPTQYF. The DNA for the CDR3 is TGTGCCAGCAGCCAAGTCCCCCAGAGCCCTACGCAGTATTTT.

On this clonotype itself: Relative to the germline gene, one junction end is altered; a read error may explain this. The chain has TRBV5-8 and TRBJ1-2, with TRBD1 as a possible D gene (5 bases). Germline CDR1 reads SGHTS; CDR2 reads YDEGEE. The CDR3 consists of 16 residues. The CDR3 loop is CASSLAAGTLNYGYTF. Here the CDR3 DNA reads TGTGCCAGCAGCTTGGCCGCTGGGACTCTGAACTACGGCTACACCTTC. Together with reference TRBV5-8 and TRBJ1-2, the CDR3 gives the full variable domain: EAGVTQSPTHLIKTRGQQATLRCSPISGHTSVYWYQQALGLGLQFLLWYDEGEERNRGNFPPRFSGRQFPNYSSELNVNALELEDSALYLCASSLAAGTLNYGYTFGSGTRLTVV.

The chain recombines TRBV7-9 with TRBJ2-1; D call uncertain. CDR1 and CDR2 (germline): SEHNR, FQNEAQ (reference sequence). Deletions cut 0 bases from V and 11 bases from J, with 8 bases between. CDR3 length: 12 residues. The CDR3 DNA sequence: TGTGCCAGCAGCTTAGCGATGGGAAAGCAGTTCTTC. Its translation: CASSLAMGKQFF.

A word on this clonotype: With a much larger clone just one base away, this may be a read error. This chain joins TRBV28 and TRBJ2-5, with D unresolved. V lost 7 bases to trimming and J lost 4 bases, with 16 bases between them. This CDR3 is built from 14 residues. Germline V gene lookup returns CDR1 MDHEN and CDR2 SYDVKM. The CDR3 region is CASTASAPGETQYF. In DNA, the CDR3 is TGTGCCAGCACCGCCTCGGCACCGGGAGAGACCCAGTACTTC.

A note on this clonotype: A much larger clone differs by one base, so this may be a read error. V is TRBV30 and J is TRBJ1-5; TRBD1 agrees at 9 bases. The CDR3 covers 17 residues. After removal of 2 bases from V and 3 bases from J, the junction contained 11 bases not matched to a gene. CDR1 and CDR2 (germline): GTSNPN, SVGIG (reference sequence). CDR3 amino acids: CAWSTRTGAVSNQPQHF. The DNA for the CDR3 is TGTGCCTGGAGTACCAGGACAGGGGCCGTGTCCAATCAGCCCCAGCATTTT.

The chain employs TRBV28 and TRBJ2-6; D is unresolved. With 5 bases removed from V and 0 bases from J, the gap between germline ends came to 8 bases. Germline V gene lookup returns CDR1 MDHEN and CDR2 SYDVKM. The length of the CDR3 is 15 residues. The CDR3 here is CASSQDGSGANVLTF. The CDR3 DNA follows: TGTGCCAGCAGTCAGGACGGCTCTGGGGCCAACGTCCTGACTTTC.

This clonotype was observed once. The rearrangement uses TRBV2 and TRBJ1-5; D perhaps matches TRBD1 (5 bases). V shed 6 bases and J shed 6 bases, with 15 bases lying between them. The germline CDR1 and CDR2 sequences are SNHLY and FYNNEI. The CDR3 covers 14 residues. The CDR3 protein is CASSDPRGTQPQHF. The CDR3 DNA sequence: TGTGCCAGCAGCGACCCCCGGGGCACTCAGCCCCAGCATTTT.

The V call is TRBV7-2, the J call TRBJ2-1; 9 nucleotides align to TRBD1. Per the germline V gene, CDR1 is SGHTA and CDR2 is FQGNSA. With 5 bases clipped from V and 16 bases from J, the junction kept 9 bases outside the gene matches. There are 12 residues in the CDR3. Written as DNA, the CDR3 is TGTGCCAGCAGCCCCCCGGGACAGGGCTCTTTCTTC. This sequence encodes CASSPPGQGSFF.